Listed below are T cell receptor beta chains from one sample, sequenced in a study of regulatory T cells in long-lasting Graves disease. One entry per CDR3 protein results from TCRdb running MiXCR on the multiplex PCR reads. In the table there are under 500,000 distinct CDR3 sequences, around 21% of which are singletons. The material was peripheral blood mononuclear cells (PBMCs), obtained when the disease was refractory, from a patient treated with antithyroid drugs. The origin of the receptors is a female donor with Graves disease. CDR3s include the opening cysteine and the closing phenylalanine or tryptophan. The D gene is left open where the match is weak. Rows give clone size only sometimes, using once, few, many, or a class for an expanded clone.

len: 14; abundance: many; v_gene: TRBV7-9; d_gene: TRBD1; j_gene: TRBJ1-1; CDR3aa: CASSQQGANTEAFF; CDR3nt: TGTGCCAGCAGCCAACAGGGGGCGAACACTGAAGCTTTCTTT
len: 18; abundance: -; v_gene: TRBV12-3/TRBV12-4; d_gene: TRBD2; j_gene: TRBJ2-1; CDR3aa: CASSLVLLAGGTTGEQFF; CDR3nt: TGTGCCAGCAGTTTAGTACTACTAGCGGGAGGAACTACGGGAGAGCAGTTCTTC
len: 16; abundance: many; v_gene: TRBV2; d_gene: -; j_gene: TRBJ2-4; CDR3aa: CASSDKGVLPKNIQYF; CDR3nt: TGTGCCAGCAGTGATAAGGGTGTGCTACCCAAAAACATTCAGTACTTC
len: 15; abundance: many; v_gene: TRBV2; d_gene: -; j_gene: TRBJ1-1; CDR3aa: CASRYLFSGSTEAFF; CDR3nt: TGTGCCAGCAGGTACCTCTTCTCAGGATCCACTGAAGCTTTCTTT
len: 13; abundance: few; v_gene: TRBV20-1; d_gene: -; j_gene: TRBJ1-1; CDR3aa: CSVRRQGFTEAFF; CDR3nt: TGCAGTGTAAGACGGCAGGGGTTCACTGAAGCTTTCTTT
len: 13; abundance: few; v_gene: TRBV3-1; d_gene: -; j_gene: TRBJ1-2; CDR3aa: CASSQGGLYGYTF; CDR3nt: TGTGCCAGCAGCCAGGGAGGACTGTATGGCTACACCTTC
len: 17; abundance: -; v_gene: TRBV28; d_gene: TRBD2; j_gene: TRBJ2-7; CDR3aa: CASSLGLHGRAPGEQYF; CDR3nt: TGTGCCAGCAGTTTAGGTCTTCACGGGAGGGCCCCCGGCGAGCAGTACTTC
len: 12; abundance: -; v_gene: TRBV6-1; d_gene: -; j_gene: TRBJ1-5; CDR3aa: CTSSNPNQPQHF; CDR3nt: TGTACCAGCAGCAACCCCAATCAGCCCCAGCATTTT
len: 17; abundance: once; v_gene: TRBV11-1; d_gene: TRBD2; j_gene: TRBJ2-2; CDR3aa: CASSPRTSGAGAGELFF; CDR3nt: TGTGCCAGCAGCCCGCGGACTAGCGGGGCGGGGGCCGGGGAGCTGTTTTTT
len: 15; abundance: few; v_gene: TRBV7-2; d_gene: TRBD2; j_gene: TRBJ2-7; CDR3aa: CSSRQGLAGAYEQYF; CDR3nt: TGTTCCAGCAGACAGGGACTAGCGGGAGCCTACGAGCAGTACTTC
len: 16; abundance: -; v_gene: TRBV7-3; d_gene: TRBD1; j_gene: TRBJ1-1; CDR3aa: CASSLDKDRAGTEAFF; CDR3nt: TGTGCCAGCAGCTTAGACAAGGACAGGGCCGGCACTGAAGCTTTCTTT
len: 14; abundance: -; v_gene: TRBV7-9; d_gene: -; j_gene: TRBJ2-7; CDR3aa: CASSGGTYDYEQYF; CDR3nt: TGTGCCAGCAGCGGCGGGACATACGACTACGAGCAGTACTTC
len: 15; abundance: -; v_gene: TRBV19; d_gene: -; j_gene: TRBJ1-1; CDR3aa: CASSIGNRMNTEAFF; CDR3nt: TGTGCCAGTAGTATAGGCAACAGGATGAACACTGAAGCTTTCTTT
len: 13; abundance: many; v_gene: TRBV10-3; d_gene: -; j_gene: TRBJ1-1; CDR3aa: CAISDWTVTEAFF; CDR3nt: TGTGCCATCAGCGACTGGACAGTCACTGAAGCTTTCTTT
len: 14; abundance: -; v_gene: TRBV18; d_gene: TRBD1; j_gene: TRBJ1-1; CDR3aa: CASSPGQGGTEAFF; CDR3nt: TGTGCCAGCTCACCGGGACAGGGGGGGACTGAAGCTTTCTTT
len: 14; abundance: -; v_gene: TRBV5-1; d_gene: -; j_gene: TRBJ1-2; CDR3aa: CASSVQGGDYGYTF; CDR3nt: TGCGCCAGCAGCGTACAGGGAGGTGACTATGGCTACACCTTC
len: 15; abundance: -; v_gene: TRBV7-9; d_gene: -; j_gene: TRBJ2-4; CDR3aa: CASSPLGVGRSIQYF; CDR3nt: TGTGCCAGCAGCCCCTTGGGGGTTGGGAGGAGCATTCAGTACTTC
len: 14; abundance: few; v_gene: TRBV6-1; d_gene: TRBD2; j_gene: TRBJ2-7; CDR3aa: CASRNSGIAYEQYF; CDR3nt: TGTGCCAGCCGCAATAGCGGGATTGCGTACGAGCAGTACTTC
len: 17; abundance: -; v_gene: TRBV7-9; d_gene: TRBD1; j_gene: TRBJ2-7; CDR3aa: CASSLTGQGALSYEQYF; CDR3nt: TGTGCCAGCAGCTTAACCGGACAGGGGGCGCTTTCTTACGAGCAGTACTTC
len: 13; abundance: many; v_gene: TRBV2; d_gene: -; j_gene: TRBJ2-5; CDR3aa: CASSDDSLGTQYF; CDR3nt: TGTGCCAGCAGTGATGACAGTCTGGGGACCCAGTACTTC
len: 15; abundance: -; v_gene: TRBV7-6; d_gene: -; j_gene: TRBJ1-1; CDR3aa: CASSHLWGNPGEAFF; CDR3nt: TGTGCCAGCAGCCACCTTTGGGGTAACCCTGGAGAAGCTTTCTTT
len: 14; abundance: few; v_gene: TRBV9; d_gene: -; j_gene: TRBJ2-7; CDR3aa: CASSSRGGVDEQYF; CDR3nt: TGTGCCAGCAGCTCCCGTGGAGGGGTGGACGAGCAGTACTTC
len: 16; abundance: many; v_gene: TRBV13; d_gene: TRBD1; j_gene: TRBJ1-2; CDR3aa: CASSWRQGGPFYGYTF; CDR3nt: TGTGCCAGCAGCTGGAGACAGGGGGGGCCCTTCTATGGCTACACCTTC
len: 15; abundance: many; v_gene: TRBV2; d_gene: -; j_gene: TRBJ1-2; CDR3aa: CASSEIGLGNYGYTF; CDR3nt: TGTGCCAGCAGTGAAATAGGGCTGGGAAACTATGGCTACACCTTC
len: 19; abundance: many; v_gene: TRBV11-2; d_gene: TRBD2; j_gene: TRBJ2-6; CDR3aa: CASSFIAGELLSGANVLTF; CDR3nt: TGTGCCAGCAGCTTCATAGCGGGAGAACTACTCTCTGGGGCCAACGTCCTGACTTTC
len: 21; abundance: -; v_gene: TRBV5-1; d_gene: TRBD2; j_gene: TRBJ2-2; CDR3aa: CASSSVYRASGSRLSTGELFF; CDR3nt: TGCGCCAGCAGCTCAGTTTACAGGGCTAGCGGGAGTCGTCTGAGCACCGGGGAGCTGTTTTTT
len: 11; abundance: few; v_gene: TRBV29-1; d_gene: -; j_gene: TRBJ2-7; CDR3aa: CSVELEGAQYF; CDR3nt: TGCAGCGTTGAATTAGAGGGCGCGCAGTACTTC
len: 15; abundance: -; v_gene: TRBV6-5; d_gene: TRBD1; j_gene: TRBJ2-1; CDR3aa: CASSYGTGGYNEQFF; CDR3nt: TGTGCCAGCAGTTATGGGACAGGGGGCTACAATGAGCAGTTCTTC
len: 16; abundance: few; v_gene: TRBV3-1; d_gene: TRBD2; j_gene: TRBJ2-4; CDR3aa: CASSPFGGGLKNIQYF; CDR3nt: TGTGCCAGCAGCCCATTCGGGGGGGGCCTCAAAAACATTCAGTACTTC
len: 16; abundance: -; v_gene: TRBV15; d_gene: TRBD2; j_gene: TRBJ2-7; CDR3aa: CATSRDVAGQFYEQYF; CDR3nt: TGTGCCACCAGCAGAGACGTAGCGGGACAATTCTACGAGCAGTACTTC
len: 14; abundance: many; v_gene: TRBV7-9; d_gene: -; j_gene: TRBJ1-1; CDR3aa: CASSRRAANTEAFF; CDR3nt: TGTGCCAGCAGCCGAAGGGCAGCGAACACTGAAGCTTTCTTT
len: 16; abundance: many; v_gene: TRBV11-2; d_gene: -; j_gene: TRBJ1-1; CDR3aa: CASSRRGFGVNTEAFF; CDR3nt: TGTGCCAGCAGTCGGAGAGGTTTCGGAGTGAACACTGAAGCTTTCTTT
len: 14; abundance: few; v_gene: TRBV7-2; d_gene: TRBD2; j_gene: TRBJ2-7; CDR3aa: CASTPLAGGFGQYF; CDR3nt: TGTGCCAGCACACCACTAGCGGGAGGGTTCGGGCAGTACTTC
len: 15; abundance: many; v_gene: TRBV19; d_gene: TRBD1; j_gene: TRBJ1-2; CDR3aa: CASSIVGQGPYGYTF; CDR3nt: TGTGCCAGTAGTATCGTGGGACAGGGACCCTATGGCTACACCTTC
len: 13; abundance: many; v_gene: TRBV12-3/TRBV12-4; d_gene: -; j_gene: TRBJ1-2; CDR3aa: CASSLDGEYGYTF; CDR3nt: TGTGCCAGCAGCTTAGACGGAGAATATGGCTACACCTTC
len: 17; abundance: few; v_gene: TRBV12-3/TRBV12-4; d_gene: -; j_gene: TRBJ2-7; CDR3aa: CASSLSASGQHLLEQYF; CDR3nt: TGTGCCAGCAGTTTGAGCGCTAGCGGACAGCACTTACTCGAGCAGTACTTC
len: 15; abundance: few; v_gene: TRBV4-1; d_gene: -; j_gene: TRBJ1-2; CDR3aa: CASSPGGGANYGYTF; CDR3nt: TGCGCCAGCAGCCCCGGGGGAGGGGCAAACTATGGCTACACCTTC
len: 14; abundance: -; v_gene: TRBV10-2; d_gene: -; j_gene: TRBJ2-4; CDR3aa: CVSSSLGGKNIQYF; CDR3nt: TGCGTCAGCAGTTCCTTGGGAGGCAAAAACATTCAGTACTTC
len: 14; abundance: few; v_gene: TRBV7-3; d_gene: TRBD1; j_gene: TRBJ2-7; CDR3aa: CASSPTGTPHEQYF; CDR3nt: TGTGCCAGCAGCCCGACAGGGACCCCCCACGAGCAGTACTTC
len: 19; abundance: few; v_gene: TRBV6-2/TRBV6-3; d_gene: -; j_gene: TRBJ1-6; CDR3aa: CASSYLAGLGGSYNSPLHF; CDR3nt: TGTGCCAGCAGTTACCTAGCCGGGCTGGGGGGCTCCTATAATTCACCCCTCCACTTT
len: 14; abundance: -; v_gene: TRBV7-3; d_gene: TRBD2; j_gene: TRBJ2-7; CDR3aa: CASSWRGGPGEQYF; CDR3nt: TGTGCCAGCAGCTGGAGGGGAGGGCCCGGTGAGCAGTACTTC
len: 14; abundance: many; v_gene: TRBV27; d_gene: -; j_gene: TRBJ2-1; CDR3aa: CASSFGGLHNEQFF; CDR3nt: TGTGCCAGCAGTTTTGGGGGCCTCCACAATGAGCAGTTCTTC
len: 15; abundance: many; v_gene: TRBV3-1; d_gene: -; j_gene: TRBJ1-4; CDR3aa: CASSLGGTGLEKLFF; CDR3nt: TGTGCCAGCAGCCTCGGAGGAACAGGCCTTGAAAAACTGTTTTTT
len: 15; abundance: -; v_gene: TRBV18; d_gene: TRBD2; j_gene: TRBJ2-3; CDR3aa: CASSPTSGSGDTQYF; CDR3nt: TGTGCCAGCTCACCAACTAGCGGGAGTGGAGATACGCAGTATTTT
len: 16; abundance: many; v_gene: TRBV20-1; d_gene: TRBD2; j_gene: TRBJ2-7; CDR3aa: CSAPLLAGVASYEQYF; CDR3nt: TGCAGTGCCCCACTTCTAGCGGGAGTCGCTTCCTACGAGCAGTACTTC
len: 13; abundance: -; v_gene: TRBV20-1; d_gene: -; j_gene: TRBJ1-1; CDR3aa: CSARQGPNTEAFF; CDR3nt: TGCAGTGCTAGGCAGGGGCCTAACACTGAAGCTTTCTTT
len: 15; abundance: -; v_gene: TRBV28; d_gene: TRBD1; j_gene: TRBJ1-4; CDR3aa: CASSRQGVGNEKLLF; CDR3nt: TGTGCCAGCAGTCGACAGGGAGTCGGTAATGAAAAACTGCTTTTT
len: 13; abundance: -; v_gene: TRBV20-1; d_gene: -; j_gene: TRBJ2-5; CDR3aa: CSARKAGQETQYF; CDR3nt: TGCAGTGCTAGAAAAGCGGGCCAAGAGACCCAGTACTTC
len: 15; abundance: many; v_gene: TRBV3-1; d_gene: -; j_gene: TRBJ2-7; CDR3aa: CASSQVLSTPYEQYF; CDR3nt: TGTGCCAGCAGCCAAGTACTTTCTACTCCCTACGAGCAGTACTTC
len: 13; abundance: -; v_gene: TRBV4-1; d_gene: -; j_gene: TRBJ2-7; CDR3aa: CASSQLQLHEQYF; CDR3nt: TGCGCCAGCAGCCAACTACAGCTCCACGAGCAGTACTTC
len: 16; abundance: many; v_gene: TRBV6-2/TRBV6-3; d_gene: -; j_gene: TRBJ2-7; CDR3aa: CASSYSTQVGRSEQYF; CDR3nt: TGTGCCAGCAGTTACTCGACTCAAGTCGGTCGGTCCGAGCAGTACTTC
len: 13; abundance: few; v_gene: TRBV7-8; d_gene: -; j_gene: TRBJ1-2; CDR3aa: CASSLVTGLSYTF; CDR3nt: TGTGCCAGCAGCTTAGTAACAGGGTTAAGCTACACCTTC
len: 15; abundance: -; v_gene: TRBV20-1; d_gene: TRBD2; j_gene: TRBJ2-5; CDR3aa: CSAPRLAGGRETQYF; CDR3nt: TGCAGTGCTCCTAGACTAGCGGGAGGAAGAGAGACCCAGTACTTC
len: 14; abundance: once; v_gene: TRBV7-6; d_gene: -; j_gene: TRBJ1-4; CDR3aa: CASSLNFGNEKLFF; CDR3nt: TGTGCCAGCAGCTTGAACTTCGGAAATGAAAAACTGTTTTTT
len: 14; abundance: -; v_gene: TRBV5-1; d_gene: -; j_gene: TRBJ2-5; CDR3aa: CASSLEPYQETQYF; CDR3nt: TGCGCCAGCAGCTTGGAGCCGTACCAAGAGACCCAGTACTTC